The 2 T cell receptor beta chains listed next were all sequenced from one sample in a study of OX40 agonist ivuxolimab in advanced cancers. Library preparation employed the immunoSEQ multiplex PCR assay. In its TCRdb copy, this immuneACCESS table keeps in-frame sequences only and misses some clones. Where compared with another copy, unresolved V genes explain less than half of these, and the others have no known cause. The sample profile shows about 62,000 clones; around 74% of them were found once. The ten largest make up roughly 10% of the sample. This material consisted of CD4+ or CD8+ T cells sorted from blood, taken in a trial of the OX40 agonist ivuxolimab. Receptors originate from an adult with an advanced solid tumor such as melanoma, head and neck, liver or kidney cancer.

The DNA of the CDR3 is TGCGCCAGCAGCTGGACAGGGGGTGGGGACGAGCAGTACTTC. It encodes CASSWTGGGDEQYF. The gene calls are TRBV5-1 and TRBJ2-7; 10 bases agree with TRBD1. The CDR3 loop spans 14 amino acids. With 3 bases clipped from V and 5 bases from J, the junction kept 5 bases outside the gene matches. Germline loops: CDR1 SGHRS, CDR2 YFSETQ.

The chain recombines TRBV7-2 with TRBJ2-3, with 10 positions matching TRBD2. V shed 6 bases and J 1 base; nucleotides not matched to a gene: 7. The germline CDR1 and CDR2 sequences are SGHTA and FQGNSA. The CDR3 is made up of 16 amino acids. In DNA, the CDR3 is TGTGCCAGCAGTTCTCCCAGCGGGGGGGGCACAGATACGCAGTATTTT. Its translation: CASSSPSGGGTDTQYF.